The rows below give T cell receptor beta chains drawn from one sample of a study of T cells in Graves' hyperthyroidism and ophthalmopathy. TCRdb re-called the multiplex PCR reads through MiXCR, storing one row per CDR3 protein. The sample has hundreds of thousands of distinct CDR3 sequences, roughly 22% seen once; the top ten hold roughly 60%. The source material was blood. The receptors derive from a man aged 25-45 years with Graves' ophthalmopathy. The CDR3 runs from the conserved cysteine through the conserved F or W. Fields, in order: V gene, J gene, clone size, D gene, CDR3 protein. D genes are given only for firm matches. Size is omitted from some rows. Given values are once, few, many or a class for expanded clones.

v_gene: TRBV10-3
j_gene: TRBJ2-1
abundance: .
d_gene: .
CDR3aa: CAISANSGNEQFF

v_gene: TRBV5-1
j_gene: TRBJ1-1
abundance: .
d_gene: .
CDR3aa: CASSLVVATNTEAFF

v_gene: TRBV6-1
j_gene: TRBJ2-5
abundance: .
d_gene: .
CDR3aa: CASGDLGRDQETQYF

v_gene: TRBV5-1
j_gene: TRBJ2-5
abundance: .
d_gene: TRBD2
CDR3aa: CASSGTTSGSTETQYF

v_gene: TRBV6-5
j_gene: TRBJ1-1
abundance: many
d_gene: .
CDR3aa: CASSYGPFWEDTEAFF

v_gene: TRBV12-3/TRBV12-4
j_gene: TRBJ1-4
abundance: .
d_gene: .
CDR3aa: CASTSSPEKLFF

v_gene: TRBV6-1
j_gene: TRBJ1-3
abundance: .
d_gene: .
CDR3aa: CASSEALPGVGNTIYF

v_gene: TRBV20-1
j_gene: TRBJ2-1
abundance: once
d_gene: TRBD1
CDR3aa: CSDPGTGSSYNEQFF

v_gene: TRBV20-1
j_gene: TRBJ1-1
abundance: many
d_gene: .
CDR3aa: CSAPRGRRNTEAFF

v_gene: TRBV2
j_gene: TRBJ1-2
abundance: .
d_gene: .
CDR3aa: CASRKLLWGYTF

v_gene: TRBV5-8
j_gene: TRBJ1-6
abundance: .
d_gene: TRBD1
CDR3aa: CASSLGGAYNSPLHF

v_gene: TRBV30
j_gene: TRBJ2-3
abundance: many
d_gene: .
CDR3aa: CAWSRTSRRTDTQYF

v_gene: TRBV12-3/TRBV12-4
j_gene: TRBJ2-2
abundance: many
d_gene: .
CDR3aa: CASSLGQRAGELFF

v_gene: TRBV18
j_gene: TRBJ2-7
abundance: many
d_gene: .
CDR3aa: CASSEGAGREQYF

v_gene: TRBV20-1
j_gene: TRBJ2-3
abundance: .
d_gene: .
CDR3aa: CSALQGAISTDTQYF

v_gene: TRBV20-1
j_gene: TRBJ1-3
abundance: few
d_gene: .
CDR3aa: CSARDSGNTIYF